The TCR beta chain described here comes from a study of blood T cell repertoires in COVID-19 (dated by TCRdb to about 2020). Broadly, across the study: Samples covering the acute and convalescent phases of COVID-19 were provided by collaborators in the United States, Italy and Spain. The prospective study material was composed of cDNA or gDNA derived from T cells, B-cell-depleted T cells, or PBMCs. Deeply sampled blood TCRbeta repertoires from subjects exposed to, actively infected with, or recovered from COVID-19 were included in the dataset. The repertoires were released in a freely available public database intended as a resource for research on the immune response to SARS-CoV-2. Samples came from the ongoing ImmuneRACE study (first 160 participants) plus 1,254 subjects from 6 global collaborators. Sample metadata almost always included a de-identified subject ID, COVID-19 status, age in years and sex. Where available, HLA class I and class II types were obtained from metadata supplied by the sample provider rather than from assay-based typing. Study-wide findings and limitations: The quantity of clinical and demographic metadata differed by source and by participant and was supplied without curation.

In the prospective study, participants were about 18 to 95 years old, resided in about 25 geographic areas of the United States, and were enrolled through a virtual design. In the prospective study, participants were assigned to cohorts based on the clinical history participants reported in a screening survey and a study questionnaire. For ImmuneRACE Cohort 3, a participant was defined as recovered based on two consecutive negative NP/OP PCR tests, clearance by a healthcare professional, or resolution of symptoms. Mobile phlebotomists in the prospective study collected whole blood, serum and a nasopharyngeal or oropharyngeal swab from every participant. Prospective study participants could optionally give additional blood draws and questionnaires over a roughly two-month period. Prospective study blood samples were shipped either frozen or at room temperature before DNA extraction. TCRbeta CDR3 regions were amplified from genomic DNA using the immunoSEQ Assay, a bias-controlled multiplex PCR. The study's own analysis went as follows. Within the assay, amplification of reference gene primers was used to estimate how many nucleated cells each sample contained. Sequence reads were collapsed and filtered to measure the absolute abundance of every unique TCRbeta CDR3 rearrangement. For each sample, productive Simpson clonality was calculated as the square root of Simpson's diversity index over productive rearrangements. TCRdb carries this immuneACCESS record with in-frame sequences only. Its versions omit some clonotypes, under half of them owing to an unresolved V gene in the studies checked, with the rest unexplained. V and J calls and clone size are as listed in that table; D and trimming were resolved from the DNA. This sample is represented by about 150,000 clones; 75% to 90% of them were singletons. The ten largest clones add up to about 4.1% of the sample.

About this clone itself: Its antigen target is currently unknown. Base-call qualities are not available, and no considerably larger clone is one nucleotide away.

The germline V gene yields SGHRS for CDR1 and YFSETQ for CDR2. Measured from the cysteine to the phenylalanine, the CDR3 is 15 residues long. Only the CDR3 DNA stays, 45 bases, in frame from base 1. From V the trimming removes 0 bases and from J it removes 4 bases, while the gene matches leave 4 bases of the junction unaccounted for. The sequenced sample was PBMCs or T cells enriched from blood (not recorded which). Recombination linked TRBV5-1 to TRBJ2-7, with 10 bases matching TRBD2. The TCR sequence derives from a man between 45 and 60 years old who had recovered from COVID-19. The CDR3 reads CASSLGLAGTYEQYF. The base sequence is TGCGCCAGCAGCTTGGGACTAGCGGGCACTTACGAGCAGTACTTC.